The 8 T cell receptor beta chains listed next were all sequenced from one sample in a study of T-cell memory formation after mild COVID-19. A single record per CDR3 protein comes from TCRdb applying MiXCR to the 5' RACE reads. The sample carries 300,000 to 350,000 distinct CDR3 sequences, 13% to 15% recorded once. Sample: PBMCs or a T cell subset sorted from them (not recorded which). Receptor source: a man aged 18 to 35 who had mild COVID-19 (a few samples of this study predate the infection). Cell type and time point are not known.

A few counts support this clonotype. The chain joins TRBV28 to TRBJ1-4; D is unresolved. Trimming removed 11 bases from V and 3 bases from J, with 16 bases in between. The germline gives CDR1 MDHEN, CDR2 SYDVKM. The CDR3 contains 14 residues. The CDR3 loop reads CASGQLLSNEKLFF. The CDR3 bases are TGTGCCTCCGGGCAGCTTCTCTCTAATGAAAAACTGTTTTTT.

The chain recombines TRBV10-3 with TRBJ1-1; D perhaps matches TRBD1 (5 bases). Deletions cut 4 bases from V and 4 bases from J, with 16 bases between. From germline, CDR1 is ENHRY and CDR2 SYGVKD. There are 15 residues in the CDR3. CDR3 bases: TGTGCCATCAGTGCTGGCCAGGCTGGGGGCACTGAAGCTTTCTTT. Its translation is CAISAGQAGGTEAFF.

The rearrangement links TRBV18 to TRBJ1-2; D gene ambiguous. Germline V gene data show CDR1 as KGHSH and CDR2 as LQKENI. V lost 6 bases, J lost 2 bases, and 19 bases lay in between. This CDR3 region has 16 residues. The CDR3 region has the DNA TGTGCCAGCTCCCCCTATGGGTCGAAGTCCAACTATGGCTACACCTTC. Amino acid sequence: CASSPYGSKSNYGYTF.

This clonotype was seen a handful of times. The V gene is TRBV11-2, the J gene TRBJ1-2; perhaps TRBD1 as D (5 bases). V dropped 1 base and J dropped 13 bases, with 13 bases sitting between them. This CDR3 contains 12 residues. Germline values: CDR1 SGHAT, CDR2 FQNNGV. The DNA for the CDR3 is TGTGCCAGCAGCTTAGGCGGGGGGGTAACCACCTTC. Protein: CASSLGGGVTTF.

This clonotype was detected ten times or more. This chain links TRBV11-2 with TRBJ2-1; 9 bases line up with TRBD2. The J segment lost 6 bases and the V segment lost 7 bases, leaving 7 bases of the junction unmatched. The CDR3 contains 14 residues. Germline lookup yields CDR1 SGHAT and CDR2 FQNNGV. The CDR3 is CASKGGGAPNEQFF. DNA of the CDR3: TGTGCCAGCAAGGGCGGGGGGGCTCCCAATGAGCAGTTCTTC.

The chain couples TRBV6-1 to TRBJ1-5, with TRBD1 identical over 7 bases. This CDR3 is 16 amino acids long. Germline V gene data show CDR1 as MNHNS and CDR2 as SASEGT. V was pared by 8 bases and J by 4 bases, with 14 bases of the junction left unmatched. The CDR3 DNA reads TGTGCCAGCGTGCCCAGTCGACAGGGAAAAAATCAGCCCCAGCATTTT. It yields the protein CASVPSRQGKNQPQHF.

In this sample, this clonotype turned up a few times. This chain links TRBV12-3 or TRBV12-4 with TRBJ1-6; 10 bases align to TRBD1. The CDR3 sequence is 14 residues long. V lost 7 bases to trimming and J lost 7 bases; unmatched junction nucleotides: 4. The CDR3, as DNA: TGTGCCAGCAACCCGGGACAGGGGAATTCACCCCTCCACTTT. This gives the protein CASNPGQGNSPLHF.

This clonotype was recorded many times. V usage is TRBV6-4 and J usage is TRBJ2-2; 9 nucleotides agree with TRBD2. Germline lookup yields CDR1 MRHNA and CDR2 SNTAGT. The CDR3 sequence is 15 residues long. The V segment lost 0 bases and the J segment 4 bases; nucleotides outside the gene matches: 0. The CDR3 is CASSDSSGGTGELFF. The CDR3 nucleotides are TGTGCCAGCAGTGACTCTAGCGGGGGCACCGGGGAGCTGTTTTTT.